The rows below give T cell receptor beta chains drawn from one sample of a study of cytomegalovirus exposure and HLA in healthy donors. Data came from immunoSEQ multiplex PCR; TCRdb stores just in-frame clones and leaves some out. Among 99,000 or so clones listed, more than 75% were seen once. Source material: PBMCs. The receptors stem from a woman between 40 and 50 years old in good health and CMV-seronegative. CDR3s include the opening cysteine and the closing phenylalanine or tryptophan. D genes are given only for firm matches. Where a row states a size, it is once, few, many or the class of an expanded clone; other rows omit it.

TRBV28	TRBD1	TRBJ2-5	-	TGTGCCAGCAGTTTAGGCTTAGACAGGGGGCGGACGGAGACCCAGTACTTC	CASSLGLDRGRTETQYF
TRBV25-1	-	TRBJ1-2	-	TGTGCCAGCCCTCACGAGGGGGTGGGGTATGGCTACACCTTC	CASPHEGVGYGYTF
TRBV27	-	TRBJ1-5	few	TGTGCCAGCAGTTTTACCCGGAGCCAGCCCCAGCATTTT	CASSFTRSQPQHF
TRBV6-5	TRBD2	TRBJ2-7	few	TGTGCCAGCACCGGACTAGTCCCCTACGAGCAGTACTTC	CASTGLVPYEQYF
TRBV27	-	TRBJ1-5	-	TGTGCCAGCAGTTATACAGGGTTGGGTCAGCCCCAGCATTTT	CASSYTGLGQPQHF
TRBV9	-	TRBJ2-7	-	TGTGCCAGCAGCGTTACAGGACACGAGCAGTACTTC	CASSVTGHEQYF
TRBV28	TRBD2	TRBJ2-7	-	TGTGCCAGCAGAGTCGGCGGGGGTAGGCGTCATGAGCAGTACTTC	CASRVGGGRRHEQYF
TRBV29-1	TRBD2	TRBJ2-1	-	TGCAGCGTAGCATGGCCGGGACTAGCGGGTTGGGAGCAGTTCTTC	CSVAWPGLAGWEQFF
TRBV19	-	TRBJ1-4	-	TGTGCCAGTGCCAAGGAGGGACTTACCTTCGCAACTAATGAAAAACTGTTTTTT	CASAKEGLTFATNEKLFF
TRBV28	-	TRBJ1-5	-	TGTGCCAGCAGCCCCCCCGGGAGCAGCAATCAGCCCCAGCATTTT	CASSPPGSSNQPQHF
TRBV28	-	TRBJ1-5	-	TGTGCCAGCAGGCCCCTCTTGGACACACGGAATCGGCCCCAGCATTTT	CASRPLLDTRNRPQHF
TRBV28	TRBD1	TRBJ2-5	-	TGTGCCAGCAGGGACCAGGGGGCCGGAGAGACCCAGTACTTC	CASRDQGAGETQYF
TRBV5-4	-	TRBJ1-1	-	TGTGCCAGCAGCCTAAGTCCGGGGGACACTGAAGCTTTCTTT	CASSLSPGDTEAFF
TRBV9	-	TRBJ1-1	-	TGTGCCAGCAGCGCAGGGACGGGGGGCACTGAAGCTTTCTTT	CASSAGTGGTEAFF
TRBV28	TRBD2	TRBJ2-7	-	TGTGCCAGCAGTTTGGCTGGCGGGGGAACCTACGAGCAGTACTTC	CASSLAGGGTYEQYF
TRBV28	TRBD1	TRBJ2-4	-	TGTGCCAGCAGTTTCGTCCGGGACAGACTAGCCAAAAACATTCAGTACTTC	CASSFVRDRLAKNIQYF
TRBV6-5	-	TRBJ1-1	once	TGTGCCAGCAGTTTTTCGGGGCGGGGCACTGAAGCTTTCTTT	CASSFSGRGTEAFF
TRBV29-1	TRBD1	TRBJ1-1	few	TGCAGCGTACTCGGACAGGGGATCAATGAAGCTTTCTTT	CSVLGQGINEAFF
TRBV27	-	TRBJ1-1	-	TGTGCCAGTAGACAGGTCACCTTGAACACTGAAGCTTTCTTT	CASRQVTLNTEAFF
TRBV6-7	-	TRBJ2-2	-	TGTGCCAGCAGAAATCAACCCATGAGTGACGGGGAGCTGTTTTTT	CASRNQPMSDGELFF
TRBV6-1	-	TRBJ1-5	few	TGTGCCAGCAGAGGACAAAATAGCAATCAGCCCCAGCATTTT	CASRGQNSNQPQHF
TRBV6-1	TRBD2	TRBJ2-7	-	TGTGCCAGCAGTGAAGTAAAGCGGGAGTATAGCGAGCAGTACTTC	CASSEVKREYSEQYF
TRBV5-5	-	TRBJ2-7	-	TGTGCCAGCAGCCCCGACAGATTTTCTTACGAGCAGTACTTC	CASSPDRFSYEQYF
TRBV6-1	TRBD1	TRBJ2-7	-	TGTGCCAGCAGATCACAGGGGGCGCCGGGCGAGCAGTACTTC	CASRSQGAPGEQYF
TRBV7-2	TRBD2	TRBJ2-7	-	TGTGCCAGCAGATTGGGACTAGACCTCGAGCAGTACTTC	CASRLGLDLEQYF
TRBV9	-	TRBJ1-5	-	TGTGCCAGCAGCGTAACGTCCAAACAACACAATAATCAGCCCCAGCATTTT	CASSVTSKQHNNQPQHF
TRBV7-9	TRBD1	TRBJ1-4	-	TGTGCCAGCAGCTCGACAGGGTACGGAGAAAAACTGTTTTTT	CASSSTGYGEKLFF
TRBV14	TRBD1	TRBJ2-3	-	TGTGCCAGCAGCCTGACCGGGACAGGGAGGAGTGGTACGCAGTATTTT	CASSLTGTGRSGTQYF
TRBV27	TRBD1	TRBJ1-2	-	TGTGCCAGCAGTCTAGGGACAGGGAGCGGCTACACCTTC	CASSLGTGSGYTF
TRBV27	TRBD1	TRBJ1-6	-	TGTGCCAGCAGTCCCGGACAGGGAAATTCACCCCTCCACTTT	CASSPGQGNSPLHF
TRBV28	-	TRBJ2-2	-	TGTGCCAGCAGCATTTCATCGGCGAACACCGGGGAGCTGTTTTTT	CASSISSANTGELFF
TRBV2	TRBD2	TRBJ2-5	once	TGTGCCAGCAGTATAGCGGGATTAGTTAAAAGGGAGACCCAGTACTTC	CASSIAGLVKRETQYF
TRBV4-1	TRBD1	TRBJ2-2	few	TGCGCCAGCAGCCCACCCGACAGGGGGCGGCTAACGAACACCGGGGAGCTGTTTTTT	CASSPPDRGRLTNTGELFF